This T cell receptor (beta chain) was identified in a study of blood T cell repertoires in COVID-19. CDR3 length equals 14 residues. CDR1 is MRHNA, CDR2 SNTAGT, per germline. The ends were cut back, 7 bases at V and 4 bases at J, with 16 bases in the middle. Original processing notes: Scientists estimated how many nucleated cells there were by amplifying reference gene primers. The assay was immunoSEQ multiplex PCR, and TCRdb's table has in-frame clones only and misses some. D and trimming were read from the DNA, whereas the V and J calls and clone size are those reported in that table. The table shows 86,000 or so clones, with about 95% occurring only once.

The sequence was obtained from a human donor with active COVID-19. The donor label of this sample is uncertain. Sequenced: peripheral blood. V and J are TRBV6-4 and TRBJ1-1; possibly TRBD1 for D (5 bases). The CDR3 protein is CASKGGRESTEAFF. The CDR3 DNA sequence: TGTGCCAGCAAGGGAGGCAGGGAGAGCACTGAAGCTTTCTTT.